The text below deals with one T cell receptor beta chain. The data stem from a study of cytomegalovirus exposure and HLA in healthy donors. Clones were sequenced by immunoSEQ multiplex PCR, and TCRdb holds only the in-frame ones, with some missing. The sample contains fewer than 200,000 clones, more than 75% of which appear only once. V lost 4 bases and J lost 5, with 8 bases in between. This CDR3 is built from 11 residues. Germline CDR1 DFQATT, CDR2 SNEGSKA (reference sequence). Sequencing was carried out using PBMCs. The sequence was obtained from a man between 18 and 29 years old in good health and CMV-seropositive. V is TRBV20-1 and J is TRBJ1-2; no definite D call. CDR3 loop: CSAMRGYGYTF. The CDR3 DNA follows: TGCAGTGCTATGCGCGGTTATGGCTACACCTTC.